This passage covers 11 T cell receptor beta chains from one sample sequenced in a study of shared clonotypes between healthy human individuals. Sequenced by immunoSEQ multiplex PCR; TCRdb stores in-frame clones only, minus some. This table has about 2 million clones, about 95% appearing once. Naive CD8 cells lacked CD45RO, underwent positive selection for CCR7 and left out terminally differentiated effector memory CD45RA+ cells. Sequencing was done on a sample of naive CD8+ T cells sorted from blood. Source of these receptors: a man aged 18-30 years in good health.

This chain uses TRBV9 with TRBJ1-3, with a possible D match to TRBD1 (5 bases). The CDR3 is made up of 14 amino acids. CDR1 and CDR2 from the germline V gene are SGDLS and YYNGEE. V lost 5 bases and J lost 0, with 9 bases in between. CDR3 bases: TGTGCCAGCAGGGGACGTAACTCTGGAAACACCATATATTTT. It codes for CASRGRNSGNTIYF.

V gene TRBV27 combines with J gene TRBJ2-7; D is unresolved. Germline lookup yields CDR1 MNHEY and CDR2 SMNVEV (reference sequence). Trimming removed 1 base at V and 4 bases at J, with 8 bases between. The CDR3 extends over 13 amino acids. CDR3 DNA sequence: TGTGCCAGCAGTTTATATCAGGAGTACGAGCAGTACTTC. Translated: CASSLYQEYEQYF.

With respect to this clone: The same CDR3 can be traced to other DNA sequences in this sample. CDR3 amino acids: CASSLAAANTEAFF. The CDR3 coding sequence is TGCGCCAGCAGCTTGGCGGCAGCGAACACTGAAGCTTTCTTT. The chain has TRBV5-1 and TRBJ1-1; D uncertain. Trimming removed 0 bases at V and 1 base at J, with 7 bases between. Germline V gives CDR1 SGHRS, CDR2 YFSETQ. The CDR3 runs to 14 residues.

CDR3 bases: TGTGCCAGCACCCCAGAGTCTCGATACGAGCAGTACTTC. This sequence encodes CASTPESRYEQYF. The chain couples TRBV7-9 to TRBJ2-7, with no clear D. The CDR3 extends over 13 amino acids. V lost 7 bases and J 4 bases, leaving 14 bases between the germline ends. Germline CDR1 is SEHNR and CDR2 is FQNEAQ (reference sequence). The full variable domain, rest sourced from reference TRBV7-9 and TRBJ2-7, is DTGVSQNPRHKITKRGQNVTFRCDPISEHNRLYWYRQTLGQGPEFLTYFQNEAQLEKSRLLSDRFSAERPKGSFSTLEIQRTEQGDSAMYLCASTPESRYEQYFGPGTRLTVT.

The V gene is TRBV5-5, the J gene TRBJ2-2; 10 bases fit TRBD2. The V segment lost 0 bases and the J segment 5 bases; nucleotides outside the gene matches: 7. Germline CDR1 SGHKS, CDR2 YYEKEE (reference sequence). This CDR3 contains 17 residues. CDR3 sequence reads: CASSLELAGVGTGELFF. The CDR3, as DNA: TGTGCCAGCAGCTTGGAGCTAGCGGGAGTGGGGACCGGGGAGCTGTTTTTT.

On this clone: At the DNA level, this CDR3 is encoded by other sequences in the same sample as well. The chain combines TRBV19 with TRBJ2-3; D is unclear. V gave up 5 bases and J gave up 1 base, with 7 bases separating them. This CDR3 spans 13 amino acids. CDR1 is LNHDA and CDR2 is SQIVND in the germline V gene (reference sequence). The CDR3 protein is CASSSLGTDTQYF. The CDR3 region has the DNA TGTGCCAGTAGTTCTTTGGGCACAGATACGCAGTATTTT.

For this clone: Additional DNA sequences in this sample encode the identical CDR3. V and J are TRBV11-2 and TRBJ1-2; D possibly corresponds to TRBD1 (5 bases). This CDR3 has 13 amino acids. Trimming took off 5 bases at V and 3 bases at J, with 10 bases between the two ends. Germline loops: CDR1 SGHAT, CDR2 FQNNGV. The CDR3 here is CASSPGTDYGYTF. The CDR3 DNA reads as TGTGCCAGCAGCCCCGGGACCGACTATGGCTACACCTTC. The variable domain in full, completed from reference TRBV11-2 and TRBJ1-2, reads EAGVAQSPRYKIIEKRQSVAFWCNPISGHATLYWYQQILGQGPKLLIQFQNNGVVDDSQLPKDRFSAERLKGVDSTLKIQPAKLEDSAVYLCASSPGTDYGYTFGSGTRLTVV.

The J gene is TRBJ1-2, the V gene TRBV7-9, with 8 positions matching TRBD1. The CDR3 has 15 amino acids. Germline CDR1 is SEHNR and CDR2 is FQNEAQ (reference sequence). V shed 5 bases, J shed 4 bases, and the junction held 9 bases outside the gene matches. CDR3 nucleotides: TGTGCCAGCAGCCATGGGACAGGAACCTTCTATGGCTACACCTTC. Protein: CASSHGTGTFYGYTF.

This clone was seen a single time. The chain has TRBV27 and TRBJ2-1; TRBD1 might be the D (6 bases). V was cut by 6 bases and J by 6 bases, with 12 bases left in between. Germline assignment: CDR1 MNHEY and CDR2 SMNVEV (reference sequence). The CDR3 is 13 amino acids. The CDR3, as DNA: TGTGCCAGCAGCCGGGACAATCCCAATGAGCAGTTCTTC. Protein sequence: CASSRDNPNEQFF.

The chain combines TRBV7-2 with TRBJ1-3, with D unresolved. This CDR3 is 13 amino acids long. Per the germline V gene, CDR1 is SGHTA and CDR2 is FQGNSA. Trimming stripped 1 base from V and 8 bases from J, with 9 bases between. The CDR3 DNA sequence: TGTGCCAGCAGCTTAGATTTTGGGGACACCATATATTTT. It codes for CASSLDFGDTIYF.

The CDR3 loop is CASSHLVGFDNEQFF. CDR3 nucleotides: TGCGCCAGCAGCCACCTAGTAGGCTTCGACAATGAGCAGTTCTTC. The chain couples TRBV4-1 to TRBJ2-1; D remains ambiguous. Germline V lookup: CDR1 MGHRA, CDR2 YSYEKL. Between the trimmed V and J ends, which lost 3 bases and 5 bases, there was a span of 14 bases. CDR3 length equals 15 residues.